These T cell receptor beta chains were read from a single sample in a study of OX40 agonist ivuxolimab in advanced cancers. The data were produced by immunoSEQ multiplex PCR, yet TCRdb's version contains in-frame clones alone and is incomplete. This sample yields approximately 66,000 clones, of which around 83% are seen a single time; around 3.5% belongs to the top ten. The material was CD4+ or CD8+ T cells sorted from blood, obtained in a trial of the OX40 agonist ivuxolimab. The receptors shown here come from an adult with an advanced solid tumor such as melanoma, head and neck, liver or kidney cancer. Each CDR3 is given with its conserved first and last residue. Each record gives: V gene, J gene, clone size, D gene, CDR3 protein, CDR3 DNA. A D gene is named only where the DNA matches it firmly. Size is stated for part of the rows, as once, few or many counts, or as a class when the clone is expanded.

TRBV5-1	TRBJ2-3	-	-	CASSLEGRPSTDTQYF	TGCGCCAGCAGCTTGGAGGGCAGGCCAAGCACAGATACGCAGTATTTT
TRBV29-1	TRBJ2-7	-	-	CSVEDQGVNEQYF	TGCAGCGTTGAAGATCAGGGTGTCAACGAGCAGTACTTC
TRBV7-3	TRBJ2-3	-	TRBD2	CASSDTRAGGPSDTQYF	TGTGCCAGCAGCGATACAAGAGCGGGGGGGCCCTCAGATACGCAGTATTTT
TRBV6-5	TRBJ2-5	-	-	CASSQALQETQYF	TGTGCCAGCAGCCAAGCCCTCCAAGAGACCCAGTACTTC
TRBV7-2	TRBJ1-2	-	-	CASSLSQGSVGYTF	TGTGCCAGCAGCTTATCTCAGGGATCGGTTGGCTACACCTTC
TRBV28	TRBJ1-2	few	-	CASSQGLNYGYTF	TGTGCCAGCAGTCAAGGGCTTAACTATGGCTACACCTTC
TRBV29-1	TRBJ1-4	-	-	CSVTGRLNEKLFF	TGCAGCGTCACCGGACGGCTGAATGAAAAACTGTTTTTT
TRBV30	TRBJ1-6	few	TRBD1	CAWSPPSGGNSPLHF	TGTGCCTGGAGTCCCCCTTCAGGGGGCAATTCACCCCTCCACTTT
TRBV18	TRBJ1-2	-	TRBD1	CASSQTGEWYGYTF	TGTGCCAGCTCACAGACAGGGGAGTGGTATGGCTACACCTTC
TRBV30	TRBJ1-4	-	TRBD1	CAFRGQAVNEKLFF	TGTGCCTTCAGGGGGCAGGCGGTTAATGAAAAACTGTTTTTT
TRBV5-1	TRBJ1-4	-	-	CASSLDGYTTNEKLFF	TGCGCCAGCAGCTTGGACGGGTACACCACTAATGAAAAACTGTTTTTT
TRBV7-2	TRBJ2-1	-	-	CASSSLVGVGNEQFF	TGTGCCAGCAGCTCCCTAGTGGGGGTGGGCAATGAGCAGTTCTTC
TRBV2	TRBJ1-5	-	-	CASSSRDSGNQPQHF	TGTGCCAGCAGTTCCCGGGACTCCGGCAATCAGCCCCAGCATTTT
TRBV5-1	TRBJ2-7	-	TRBD2	CASSLHGTTYEQYF	TGCGCCAGCAGCTTACACGGGACTACCTACGAGCAGTACTTC
TRBV7-2	TRBJ2-1	-	TRBD2	CASSLEGRGFGSYNEQFF	TGTGCCAGCAGCTTAGAGGGGAGGGGTTTCGGCTCCTACAATGAGCAGTTCTTC
TRBV2	TRBJ1-5	-	TRBD1	CASLTGGGQPQHF	TGTGCCAGCCTAACAGGGGGTGGTCAGCCCCAGCATTTT
TRBV6-5	TRBJ2-3	-	TRBD2	CASTSRGRATDTQYF	TGTGCCAGCACCAGCCGGGGGAGGGCAACAGATACGCAGTATTTT
TRBV30	TRBJ1-3	-	-	CAWSAGGNTIYF	TGTGCCTGGAGTGCTGGCGGAAACACCATATATTTT
TRBV27	TRBJ1-2	once	-	CASSSNQINYGYTF	TGTGCCAGCAGTTCAAATCAGATTAACTATGGCTACACCTTC
TRBV2	TRBJ2-5	-	TRBD2	CASCPTGGVTQYF	TGTGCCAGCTGCCCGACGGGGGGGGTGACCCAGTACTTC
TRBV30	TRBJ2-1	-	TRBD1	CAWNRGAVLNEQFF	TGTGCCTGGAACAGGGGGGCCGTGTTAAATGAGCAGTTCTTC
TRBV29-1	TRBJ2-3	-	TRBD2	CSVSGLAGGTDTQYF	TGCAGCGTTTCTGGACTAGCGGGGGGCACAGATACGCAGTATTTT
TRBV7-3	TRBJ2-5	-	TRBD2	CASSPAGGTETQYF	TGTGCCAGCAGCCCCGCGGGGGGGACAGAGACCCAGTACTTC
TRBV19	TRBJ2-2	once	-	CASIDYTGELFF	TGTGCCAGTATTGACTACACCGGGGAGCTGTTTTTT